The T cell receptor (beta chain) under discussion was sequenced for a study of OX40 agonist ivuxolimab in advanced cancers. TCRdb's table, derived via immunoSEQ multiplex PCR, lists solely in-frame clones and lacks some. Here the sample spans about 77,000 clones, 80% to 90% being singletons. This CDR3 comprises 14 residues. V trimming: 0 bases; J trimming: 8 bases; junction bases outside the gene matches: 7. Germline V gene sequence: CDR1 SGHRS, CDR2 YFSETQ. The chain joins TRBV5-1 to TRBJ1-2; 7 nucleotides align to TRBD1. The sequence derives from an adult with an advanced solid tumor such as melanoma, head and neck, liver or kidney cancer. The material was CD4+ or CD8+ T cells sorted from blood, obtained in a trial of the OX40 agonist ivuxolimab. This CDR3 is CASSLGDRAEGYTF. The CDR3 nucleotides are TGCGCCAGCAGCTTGGGTGACAGGGCCGAGGGCTACACCTTC.